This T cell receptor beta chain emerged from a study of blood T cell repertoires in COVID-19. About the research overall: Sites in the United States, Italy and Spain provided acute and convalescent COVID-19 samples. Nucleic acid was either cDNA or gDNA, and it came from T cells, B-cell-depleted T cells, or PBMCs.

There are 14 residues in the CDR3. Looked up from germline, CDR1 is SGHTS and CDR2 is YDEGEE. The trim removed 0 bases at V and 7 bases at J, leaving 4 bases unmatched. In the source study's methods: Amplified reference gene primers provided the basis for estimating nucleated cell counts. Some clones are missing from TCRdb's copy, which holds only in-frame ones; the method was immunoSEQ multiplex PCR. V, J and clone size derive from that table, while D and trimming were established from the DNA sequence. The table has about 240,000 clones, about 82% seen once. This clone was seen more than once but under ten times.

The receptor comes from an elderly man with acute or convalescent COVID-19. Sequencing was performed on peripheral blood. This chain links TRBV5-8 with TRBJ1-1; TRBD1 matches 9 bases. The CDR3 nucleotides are TGTGCCAGCAGCTTGGACAGGGGGCAGAATGAAGCTTTCTTT. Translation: CASSLDRGQNEAFF.